The table lists the clone carrying this T cell receptor beta chain with many counts. What it binds is not known. The data were obtained in a study of neurological immune-mediated disorders. Study-level results: The phylogenetic placement of 18 of 34 multiple sclerosis patients' repertoires in one related-CDR3 cluster constitutes a possible signature.

Synthesis of cDNA used 5'RACE (with 10-nucleotide random UMIs). TCRdb itself ran the 5' RACE reads through MiXCR, one entry per CDR3 protein. The table lists more than 45,000 distinct CDR3 sequences, 4% to 5.5% of them singletons, with roughly 3.1% in the top ten. The unsorted libraries originated from 2 million PBMCs that had been stored at -80 C. Between the trimmed V and J ends, which lost 2 bases and 3 bases, there was a span of 23 bases. This CDR3 is 18 amino acids long. CDR1 and CDR2 from the germline V gene are MNHEY and SMNVEV (reference sequence). The receptor was derived from a man aged 45-65 years with multiple sclerosis. The sequenced sample consisted of PBMCs. The V gene is TRBV27, the J gene TRBJ2-7; no clear D. CDR3 sequence reads: CASSLGPFFATTDYEQYF. The CDR3 nucleotides are TGTGCCAGCAGTTTAGGGCCCTTTTTCGCCACAACCGACTACGAGCAGTACTTC.